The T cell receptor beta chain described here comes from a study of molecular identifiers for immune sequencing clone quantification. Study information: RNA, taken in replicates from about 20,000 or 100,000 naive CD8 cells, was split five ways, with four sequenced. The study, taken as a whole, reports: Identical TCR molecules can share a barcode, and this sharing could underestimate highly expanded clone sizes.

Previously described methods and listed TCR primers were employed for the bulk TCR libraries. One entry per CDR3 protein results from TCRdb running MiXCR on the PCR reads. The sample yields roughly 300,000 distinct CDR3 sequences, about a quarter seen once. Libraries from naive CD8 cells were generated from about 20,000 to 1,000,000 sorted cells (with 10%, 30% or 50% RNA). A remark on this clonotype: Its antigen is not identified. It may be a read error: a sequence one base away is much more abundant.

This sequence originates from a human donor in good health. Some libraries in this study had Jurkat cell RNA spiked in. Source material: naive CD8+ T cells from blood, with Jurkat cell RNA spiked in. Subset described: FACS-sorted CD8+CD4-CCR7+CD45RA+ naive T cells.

The CDR3 spells CAGSAHKAVTEAFF. DNA of the CDR3: TGTGCCGGCAGTGCGCACAAGGCTGTGACTGAAGCTTTCTTT. The chain couples TRBV28 to TRBJ1-1, with no clear D. The CDR3 covers 14 residues. CDR1 and CDR2 from the germline V gene are MDHEN and SYDVKM.